A selection of T cell receptor beta chains follows, all from one sample in a study of cytomegalovirus exposure and HLA in healthy donors. Assay used: immunoSEQ multiplex PCR; TCRdb lists only in-frame clones, some missing. The sample lists around 150,000 clones; 71% were seen once. The specimen sequenced was PBMCs. The receptors stem from a woman aged 25 to 39 in good health and CMV-seronegative. Each CDR3 is given with its conserved first and last residue. A D gene is named only where the DNA matches it firmly. Rows may omit the clone size; those that give it use once, few, many or a size class.

TRBD1	TRBV29-1	NA	14	TRBJ2-5	CSVGPTGWQETQYF	TGCAGCGTTGGACCGACAGGGTGGCAAGAGACCCAGTACTTC
NA	TRBV28	NA	13	TRBJ1-1	CASRINTDTEAFF	TGTGCCAGCAGAATAAACACCGACACTGAAGCTTTCTTT
TRBD2	TRBV5-1	NA	15	TRBJ2-3	CASSLAGGPADTQYF	TGCGCCAGCAGCTTAGCGGGGGGGCCTGCAGATACGCAGTATTTT
NA	TRBV28	few	13	TRBJ1-5	CASTGVLNQPQHF	TGTGCCAGCACGGGGGTCCTCAATCAGCCCCAGCATTTT
TRBD2	TRBV27	NA	15	TRBJ2-1	CASRPGTRTYNEQFF	TGTGCCAGCAGGCCCGGGACTAGGACCTACAATGAGCAGTTCTTC
NA	TRBV28	NA	14	TRBJ1-4	CASSLYRRGEKLFF	TGTGCCAGCAGTTTATATAGGCGGGGAGAAAAACTGTTTTTT
NA	TRBV28	NA	20	TRBJ1-2	CASSFIYRWGTTGEGDGYTF	TGTGCCAGCAGTTTCATCTACCGATGGGGGACGACAGGAGAGGGAGATGGCTACACCTTC
NA	TRBV10-3	NA	14	TRBJ2-6	CAISSSSGANVLTF	TGTGCCATCAGTTCCAGCTCTGGGGCCAACGTCCTGACTTTC
NA	TRBV19	NA	14	TRBJ2-5	CASSVTGNKETQYF	TGTGCCAGTAGTGTTACAGGGAACAAAGAGACCCAGTACTTC
NA	TRBV28	NA	16	TRBJ2-2	CASSFLPFKNTGELFF	TGTGCCAGCAGTTTTCTACCATTCAAGAACACCGGGGAGCTGTTTTTT
NA	TRBV6-5	few	15	TRBJ2-1	CASSREAGPYNEQFF	TGTGCCAGCAGCAGGGAAGCGGGCCCCTACAATGAGCAGTTCTTC
NA	TRBV7-6	NA	13	TRBJ2-2	CASSRSQRRELFF	TGTGCCAGCAGCCGGTCCCAACGCCGGGAGCTGTTTTTT
NA	TRBV15	NA	15	TRBJ1-3	CATSRDPGGGNTIYF	TGTGCCACCAGCAGAGATCCCGGGGGTGGAAACACCATATATTTT
NA	TRBV5-6	NA	11	TRBJ2-7	CASSLEYEQYF	TGTGCCAGCAGCTTAGAGTACGAGCAGTACTTC
NA	TRBV18	NA	15	TRBJ1-5	CASSPGGGWAQPQHF	TGTGCCAGCTCACCTGGGGGAGGGTGGGCTCAGCCCCAGCATTTT
TRBD1	TRBV6-6	NA	16	TRBJ2-7	CASSYSTGQGYYEQYF	TGTGCCAGCAGTTACTCTACGGGACAGGGTTACTACGAGCAGTACTTC